What follows are 6 T cell receptor beta chains derived from one specimen sequenced in a study of cytomegalovirus exposure and HLA in healthy donors. Some clones are missing from TCRdb's copy, which holds only in-frame ones; the method was immunoSEQ multiplex PCR. The sample holds roughly 300,000 clones, around 86% seen once. Sequences were obtained from PBMCs. These receptors were taken from a woman aged 18-29 years in good health and CMV-seronegative.

The chain uses TRBV4-3 and TRBJ2-2, with no clear D. Germline V gene data show CDR1 as LGHNA and CDR2 as YSLEER. The CDR3 length is 19 residues. The V end was cut by 1 base, the J end by 3 bases, with 21 bases between. For the CDR3, the DNA is TGCGCCAGCAGCCAAGTATCCCTTCATGGTAGAGCTTACACCGGGGAGCTGTTTTTT. The encoded protein is CASSQVSLHGRAYTGELFF.

The chain recombines TRBV2 with TRBJ1-3; 12 nucleotides line up with TRBD1. Germline-derived CDR1 and CDR2 are SNHLY and FYNNEI. CDR3 size: 17 residues. V was clipped by 4 bases and J by 3 bases; unmatched bases: 7. In DNA form, the CDR3 reads TGTGCCAGCAGTGTCTCGGGACAGGGGGCGGGTGGAAACACCATATATTTT. Translation gives CASSVSGQGAGGNTIYF. The full variable domain, rest sourced from reference TRBV2 and TRBJ1-3, is EPEVTQTPSHQVTQMGQEVILRCVPISNHLYFYWYRQILGQKVEFLVSFYNNEISEKSEIFDDQFSVERPDGSNFTLKIRSTKLEDSAMYFCASSVSGQGAGGNTIYFGEGSWLTVV.

V and J are TRBV10-3 and TRBJ1-1, with TRBD1 as a possible D gene (5 bases). Trimming removed 11 bases at V and 1 base at J, with 11 bases between. This CDR3 is 12 amino acids long. In germline, CDR1 is ENHRY, CDR2 SYGVKD. The CDR3 nucleotides read TGTGCCGCCAGAGGACAGAACACTGAAGCTTTCTTT. Protein: CAARGQNTEAFF.

The CDR3 is CASSLAGVQETQYF. The CDR3 nucleotides read TGTGCCAGCAGCTTAGCAGGGGTCCAAGAGACCCAGTACTTC. This chain uses TRBV7-6 with TRBJ2-5; possible D gene TRBD1, 5 bases. CDR1 is SGHVS, CDR2 FNYEAQ, per germline. The CDR3 has 14 residues. The V gene lost 0 bases and the J gene lost 1 base, with 6 bases spanning the gap.

The rearrangement uses TRBV29-1 and TRBJ1-2; D is undetermined. Between the trimmed V and J ends, which lost 0 bases and 5 bases, there was a span of 16 bases. The V gene's germline CDR1 is SQVTM and CDR2 ANQGSEA. The CDR3 contains 15 residues. CDR3 DNA: TGCAGCGTTGAAGAAATGGGAGGCCTCTTATATGGCTACACCTTC. Encoded protein: CSVEEMGGLLYGYTF. The full variable domain, completed using reference TRBV29-1 and TRBJ1-2, is SAVISQKPSRDICQRGTSLTIQCQVDSQVTMMFWYRQQPGQSLTLIATANQGSEATYESGFVIDKFPISRPNLTFSTLTVSNMSPEDSSIYLCSVEEMGGLLYGYTFGSGTRLTVV.

The chain combines TRBV5-1 with TRBJ2-7; TRBD1 aligns across 7 bases. The CDR3 spans 14 residues. V lost 4 bases to trimming and J lost 2 bases; unmatched junction nucleotides: 6. The germline V gene encodes CDR1 SGHRS and CDR2 YFSETQ. As DNA, the CDR3 is TGCGCCAGCAGCGCCCGGGACAGAGCCTACGAGCAGTACTTC. As protein: CASSARDRAYEQYF.